Detailed here is one TCR beta chain. V dropped 8 bases and J dropped 9 bases, with 17 bases sitting between them. The CDR3 runs to 14 residues. Looked up from germline, CDR1 is MNHEY and CDR2 is SMNVEV (reference sequence). In the study's own analysis: Estimated nucleated cell counts came from reference gene primer amplification. Assay used: immunoSEQ multiplex PCR; TCRdb lists only in-frame clones, some missing. That table furnishes V, J and clone size, whereas the DNA furnished D and trimming. In the table there are fewer than 250,000 clones, under 95% of which are singletons. These data originate in a study of blood T cell repertoires in COVID-19. In the study overall: PBMCs, B-cell-depleted T cells, or T cells were the source of the cDNA or gDNA that made up the material.

The sequenced sample was peripheral blood. V gene TRBV27 combines with J gene TRBJ1-6; D not certain. This sequence originates from a man younger than 40 with acute or convalescent COVID-19. CDR3 residues: CASLGTAIGSPLHF. The CDR3 nucleotides are TGTGCCAGCCTAGGAACCGCGATAGGTTCACCCCTCCACTTT.